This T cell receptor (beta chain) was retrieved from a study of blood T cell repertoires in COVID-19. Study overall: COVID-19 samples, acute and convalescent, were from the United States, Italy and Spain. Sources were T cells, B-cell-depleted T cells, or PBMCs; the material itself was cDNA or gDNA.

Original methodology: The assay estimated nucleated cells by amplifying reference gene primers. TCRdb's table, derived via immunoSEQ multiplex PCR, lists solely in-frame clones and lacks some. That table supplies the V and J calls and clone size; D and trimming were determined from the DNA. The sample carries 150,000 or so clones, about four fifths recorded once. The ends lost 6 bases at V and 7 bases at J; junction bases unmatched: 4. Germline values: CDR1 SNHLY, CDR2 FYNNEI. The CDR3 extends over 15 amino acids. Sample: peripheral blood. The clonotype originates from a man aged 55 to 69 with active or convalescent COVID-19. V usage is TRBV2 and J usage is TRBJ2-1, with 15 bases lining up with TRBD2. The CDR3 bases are TGTGCCAGCAGGAGGACTAGCGGGAGGGCAAATGAGCAGTTCTTC. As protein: CASRRTSGRANEQFF.